This passage covers 7 T cell receptor beta chains from one sample sequenced in a study of T cell clones after liver transplantation. Assay: immunoSEQ multiplex PCR; the TCRdb copy retains only in-frame clones and omits some. The sample carries some 110,000 clones, 75% to 95% recorded once. The sample was CD4+ T cells from blood, taken 12 months after liver transplant. These receptors all come from a human patient who received a liver transplant. The graft donor may account for some of the T cells.

The J gene is TRBJ2-7, the V gene TRBV7-9; D perhaps matches TRBD1 (5 bases). Trimming took 1 base from V and 0 from J, leaving 10 bases between them. The CDR3 consists of 15 residues. Germline CDR1 reads SEHNR; CDR2 reads FQNEAQ (reference sequence). Written as DNA, the CDR3 is TGTGCCAGCAGCTTAGTTGGGGCACGCTCCTACGAGCAGTACTTC. Translation gives CASSLVGARSYEQYF.

The V and J genes are TRBV7-2 and TRBJ2-7; the D call may be TRBD1 or TRBD2 (5 bases each). The germline CDR1 and CDR2 sequences are SGHTA and FQGNSA. The CDR3 covers 13 residues. V shed 2 bases and J shed 3 bases, with 8 bases lying between them. CDR3 sequence (DNA): TGTGCCAGCAGCTTACAGAGGGGCTACGAGCAGTACTTC. It codes for CASSLQRGYEQYF.

The CDR3 DNA follows: TGTGCCTGGAGTCGTGTATCGCGCGGTCTCAGTCAACAGCAGTACTTC. This translates into CAWSRVSRGLSQQQYF. The V call is TRBV30, the J call TRBJ2-7; unclear D gene. The V gene's germline CDR1 is GTSNPN and CDR2 SVGIG (reference sequence). CDR3 length: 16 amino acids. V shed 2 bases and J shed 8 bases, with 25 bases lying between them.

This clone was observed once. This chain joins TRBV5-6 and TRBJ2-7; 10 nucleotides line up with TRBD2. There are 18 residues in the CDR3. Losses at the gene ends were 4 bases for V and 3 bases for J; bases not matched to a gene: 16. CDR1 SGHDT and CDR2 YYEEEE come from the germline V gene. The CDR3 nucleotides read TGTGCCAGCAGCCACTCAGGGCTAGCGGGAGTTGAAGGCTACGAGCAGTACTTC. This encodes CASSHSGLAGVEGYEQYF.

The J gene is TRBJ1-5, the V gene TRBV5-1; D is perhaps TRBD1 (5 bases). CDR1 is SGHRS and CDR2 is YFSETQ in the germline V gene. V was cut by 2 bases and J by 11 bases, with 17 bases left in between. The CDR3 runs to 14 residues. CDR3 bases: TGCGCCAGCAGCTTCGACAGTCCGGGAACGGCCCAGCATTTT. It specifies CASSFDSPGTAQHF.

The chain has TRBV7-3 and TRBJ2-1; D tentatively reads TRBD1 or TRBD2 (5 bases each). This CDR3 contains 15 residues. Trimming removed 5 bases from V and 5 bases from J, with 16 bases in between. The germline CDR1 and CDR2 sequences are SGHTA and FQGTGA. CDR3 DNA: TGTGCCAGCAGCACCATGGGGACCCCTCACAATGAGCAGTTCTTC. Encoded protein: CASSTMGTPHNEQFF.

The genes are TRBV6-5 and TRBJ1-2, with D possibly TRBD1 on 5 matching bases. From germline, CDR1 is MNHEY and CDR2 SVGAGI. The CDR3 length is 13 residues. V dropped 8 bases and J dropped 1 base, with 11 bases sitting between them. The CDR3 DNA follows: TGTGCCAGCGCCGCGGGGCTTAACTATGGCTACACCTTC. Its protein is CASAAGLNYGYTF.